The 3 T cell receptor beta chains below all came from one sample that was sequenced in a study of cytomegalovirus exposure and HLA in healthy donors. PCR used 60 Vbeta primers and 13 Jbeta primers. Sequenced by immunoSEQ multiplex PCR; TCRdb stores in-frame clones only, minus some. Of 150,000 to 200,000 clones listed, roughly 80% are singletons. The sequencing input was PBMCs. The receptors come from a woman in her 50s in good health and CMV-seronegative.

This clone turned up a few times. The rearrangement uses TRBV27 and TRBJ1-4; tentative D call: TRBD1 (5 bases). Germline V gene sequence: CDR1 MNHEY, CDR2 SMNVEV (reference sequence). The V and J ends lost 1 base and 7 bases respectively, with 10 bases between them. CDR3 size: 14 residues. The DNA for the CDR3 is TGTGCCAGCAGTTTATTCAGGGTGGGTGAAAAACTGTTTTTT. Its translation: CASSLFRVGEKLFF.

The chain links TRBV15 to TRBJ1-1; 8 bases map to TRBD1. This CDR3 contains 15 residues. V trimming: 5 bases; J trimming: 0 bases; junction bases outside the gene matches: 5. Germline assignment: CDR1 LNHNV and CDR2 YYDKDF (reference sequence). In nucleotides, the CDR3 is TGTGCCACCAGCCGACAGGGGACATTGAACACTGAAGCTTTCTTT. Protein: CATSRQGTLNTEAFF.

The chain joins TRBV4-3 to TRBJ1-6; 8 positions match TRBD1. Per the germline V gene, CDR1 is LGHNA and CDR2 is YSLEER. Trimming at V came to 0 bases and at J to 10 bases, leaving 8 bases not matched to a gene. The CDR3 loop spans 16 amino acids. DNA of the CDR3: TGCGCCAGCAGCCAAGAAGGGGACAGGTTTGGGTCACCCCTCCACTTT. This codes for CASSQEGDRFGSPLHF.